This T cell receptor (beta chain) was recorded in a study of technical replicates of blood from several donors. Looked up from germline, CDR1 is SGDLS and CDR2 is YYNGEE. This CDR3 is 16 amino acids long. Trimming took 4 bases from V and 4 from J, leaving 18 bases between them. A single count supports this clone. Produced via immunoSEQ multiplex PCR; TCRdb's table is partial and in-frame only. Of 65,000 to 85,000 clones in the sample, around 96% are singletons; the top ten hold less than 0.35%. The chain joins TRBV9 to TRBJ2-1, with D maybe TRBD2 (5 bases). The TCR was taken from a human donor in good health. What was sequenced was T cells isolated from PBMCs. The CDR3 region is CASSSGLASIYNEQFF. CDR3 sequence (DNA): TGTGCCAGCAGCTCCGGGCTAGCCTCAATATACAATGAGCAGTTCTTC.